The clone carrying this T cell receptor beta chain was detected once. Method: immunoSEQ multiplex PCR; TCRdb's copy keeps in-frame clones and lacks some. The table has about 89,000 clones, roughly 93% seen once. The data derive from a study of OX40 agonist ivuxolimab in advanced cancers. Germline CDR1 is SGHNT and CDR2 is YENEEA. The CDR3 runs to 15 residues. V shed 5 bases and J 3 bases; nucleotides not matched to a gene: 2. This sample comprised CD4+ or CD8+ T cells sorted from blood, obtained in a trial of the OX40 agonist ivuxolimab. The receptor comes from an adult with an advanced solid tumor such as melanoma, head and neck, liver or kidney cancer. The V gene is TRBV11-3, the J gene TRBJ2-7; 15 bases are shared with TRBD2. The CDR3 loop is CASSKGLAGGYEQYF. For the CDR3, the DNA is TGTGCCAGCAGCAAGGGACTAGCGGGAGGCTACGAGCAGTACTTC.